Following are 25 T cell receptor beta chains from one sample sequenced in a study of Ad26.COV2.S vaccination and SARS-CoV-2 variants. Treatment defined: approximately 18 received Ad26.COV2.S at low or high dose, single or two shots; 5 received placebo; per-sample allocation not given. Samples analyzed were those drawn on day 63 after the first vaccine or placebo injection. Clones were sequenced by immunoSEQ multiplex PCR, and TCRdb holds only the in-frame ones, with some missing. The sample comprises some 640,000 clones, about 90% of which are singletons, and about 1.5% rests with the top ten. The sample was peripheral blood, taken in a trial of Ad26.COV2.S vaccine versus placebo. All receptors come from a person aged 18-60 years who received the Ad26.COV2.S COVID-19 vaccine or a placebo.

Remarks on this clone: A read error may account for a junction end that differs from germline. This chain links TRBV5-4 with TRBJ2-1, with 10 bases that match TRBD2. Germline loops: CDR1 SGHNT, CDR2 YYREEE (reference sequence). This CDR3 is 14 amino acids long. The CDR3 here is CGSSGGASYNEQFF. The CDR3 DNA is TGCGGATCTAGCGGGGGCGCCTCCTACAATGAGCAGTTCTTC. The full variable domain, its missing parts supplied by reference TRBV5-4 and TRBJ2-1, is ETGVTQSPTHLIKTRGQQVTLRCSSQSGHNTVSWYQQALGQGPQFIFQYYREEENGRGNFPPRFSGLQFPNYSSELNVNALELDDSALYLCGSSGGASYNEQFFGPGTRLTVL.

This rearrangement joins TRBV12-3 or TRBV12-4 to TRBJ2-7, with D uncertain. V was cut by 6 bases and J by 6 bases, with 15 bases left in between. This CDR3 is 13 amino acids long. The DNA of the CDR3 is TGTGCCAGCAGCCCAGATCCCAACAGCGAGCAGTACTTC. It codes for CASSPDPNSEQYF.

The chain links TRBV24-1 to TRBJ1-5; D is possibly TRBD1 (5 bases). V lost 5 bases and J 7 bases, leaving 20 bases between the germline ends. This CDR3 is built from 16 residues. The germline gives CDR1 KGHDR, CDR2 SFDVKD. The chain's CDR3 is CATSASGEGLRQPQHF. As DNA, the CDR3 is TGTGCCACCAGTGCCTCCGGAGAGGGACTGCGGCAGCCCCAGCATTTT.

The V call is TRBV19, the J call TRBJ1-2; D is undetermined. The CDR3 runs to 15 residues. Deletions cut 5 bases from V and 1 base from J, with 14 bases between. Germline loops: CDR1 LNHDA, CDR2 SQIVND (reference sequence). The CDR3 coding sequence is TGTGCCAGTAGTTTGCGACCCGGGATTAACTATGGCTACACCTTC. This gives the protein CASSLRPGINYGYTF.

The CDR3 spells CASSLDPGRYEQYF. The CDR3 coding sequence is TGTGCCAGCAGCTTAGATCCGGGGAGGTACGAGCAGTACTTC. J is TRBJ2-7 and V is TRBV7-2; weak D call: TRBD2 (6 bases). Trimming removed 1 base from V and 4 bases from J, with 11 bases in between. Germline CDR1 and CDR2: SGHTA and FQGNSA. This CDR3 spans 14 amino acids.

CDR3 residues: CASSLGTGAIRVQETQYF. CDR3 DNA: TGCGCCAGCAGCCTGGGGACAGGGGCTATTAGGGTACAAGAGACCCAGTACTTC. V and J are TRBV5-1 and TRBJ2-5, with TRBD1 matching 10 bases. V lost 4 bases to trimming and J lost 2 bases; unmatched junction nucleotides: 14. The CDR3 runs to 18 residues. Per the germline V gene, CDR1 is SGHRS and CDR2 is YFSETQ.

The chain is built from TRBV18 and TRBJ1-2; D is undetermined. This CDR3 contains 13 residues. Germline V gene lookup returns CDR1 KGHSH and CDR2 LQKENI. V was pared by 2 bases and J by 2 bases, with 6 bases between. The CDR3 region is CASSPVTNYGYTF. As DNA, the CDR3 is TGTGCCAGCTCACCAGTCACAAACTATGGCTACACCTTC.

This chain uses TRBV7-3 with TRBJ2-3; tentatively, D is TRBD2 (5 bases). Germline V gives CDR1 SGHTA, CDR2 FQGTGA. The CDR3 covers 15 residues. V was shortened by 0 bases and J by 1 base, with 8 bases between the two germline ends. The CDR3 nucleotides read TGTGCCAGCAGCTTAACTCGGACTGGCACAGATACGCAGTATTTT. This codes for CASSLTRTGTDTQYF.

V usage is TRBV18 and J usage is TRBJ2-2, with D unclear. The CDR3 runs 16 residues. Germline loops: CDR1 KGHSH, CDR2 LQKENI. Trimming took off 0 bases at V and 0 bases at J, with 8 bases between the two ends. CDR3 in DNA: TGTGCCAGCTCACCACCGTCCCCCGCGAACACCGGGGAGCTGTTTTTT. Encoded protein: CASSPPSPANTGELFF.

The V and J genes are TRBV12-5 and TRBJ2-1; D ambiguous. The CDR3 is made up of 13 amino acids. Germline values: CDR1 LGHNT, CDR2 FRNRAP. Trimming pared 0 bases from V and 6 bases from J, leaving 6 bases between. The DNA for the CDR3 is TGTGCTAGTGGTTTGGTTGGTCTCAATGAGCAGTTCTTC. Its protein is CASGLVGLNEQFF.

CDR3 in DNA: TGTGCCAGCTGGGGGCGGGGGTTGTACGAGCAGTACTTC. Its translation is CASWGRGLYEQYF. J is TRBJ2-7 and V is TRBV2, with D possibly TRBD2 on 7 matching bases. Germline-derived CDR1 and CDR2 are SNHLY and FYNNEI. The CDR3 is made up of 13 amino acids. V was cut by 8 bases and J by 4 bases, with 15 bases left in between. The full variable domain, in which reference TRBV2 and TRBJ2-7 provide the parts outside the CDR3, is EPEVTQTPSHQVTQMGQEVILRCVPISNHLYFYWYRQILGQKVEFLVSFYNNEISEKSEIFDDQFSVERPDGSNFTLKIRSTKLEDSAMYFCASWGRGLYEQYFGPGTRLTVT.

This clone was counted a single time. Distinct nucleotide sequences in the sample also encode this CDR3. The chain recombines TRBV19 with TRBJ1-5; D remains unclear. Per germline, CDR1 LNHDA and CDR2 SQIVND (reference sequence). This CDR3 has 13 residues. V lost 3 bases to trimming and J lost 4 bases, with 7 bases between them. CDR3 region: CASSISGNQPQHF. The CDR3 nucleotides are TGTGCCAGTAGTATCTCGGGGAATCAGCCCCAGCATTTT.

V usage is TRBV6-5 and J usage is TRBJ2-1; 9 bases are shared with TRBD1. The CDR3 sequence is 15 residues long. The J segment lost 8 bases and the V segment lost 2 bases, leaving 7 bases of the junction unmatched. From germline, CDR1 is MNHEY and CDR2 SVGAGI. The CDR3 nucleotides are TGTGCCAGCAGTTACGCCGGGACAGGGTCTTATGAGCAGTTCTTC. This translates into CASSYAGTGSYEQFF.

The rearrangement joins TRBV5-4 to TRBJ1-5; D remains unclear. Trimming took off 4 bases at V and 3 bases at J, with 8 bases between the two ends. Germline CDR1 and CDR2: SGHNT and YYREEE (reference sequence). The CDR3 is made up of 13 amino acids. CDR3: CASSPEVNQPQHF. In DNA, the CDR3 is TGTGCCAGCAGCCCGGAAGTCAATCAGCCCCAGCATTTT.

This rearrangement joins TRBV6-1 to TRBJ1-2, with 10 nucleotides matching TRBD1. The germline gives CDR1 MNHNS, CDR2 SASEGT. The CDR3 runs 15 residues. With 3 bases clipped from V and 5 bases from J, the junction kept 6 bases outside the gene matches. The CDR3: CASSERTGGWYGYTF. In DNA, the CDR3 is TGTGCCAGCAGTGAGCGGACAGGGGGTTGGTATGGCTACACCTTC.

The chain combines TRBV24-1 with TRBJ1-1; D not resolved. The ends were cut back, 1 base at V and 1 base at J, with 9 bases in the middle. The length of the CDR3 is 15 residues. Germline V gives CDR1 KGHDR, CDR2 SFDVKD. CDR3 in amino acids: CATSDLGSQNTEAFF. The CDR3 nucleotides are TGTGCCACCAGTGATTTAGGCAGCCAGAACACTGAAGCTTTCTTT.

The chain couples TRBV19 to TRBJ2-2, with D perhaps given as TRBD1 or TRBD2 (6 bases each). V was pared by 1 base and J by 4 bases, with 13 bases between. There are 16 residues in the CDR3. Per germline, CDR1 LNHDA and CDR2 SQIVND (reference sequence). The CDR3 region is CASSIGVGGVTGELFF. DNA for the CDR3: TGTGCCAGTAGTATAGGAGTGGGGGGCGTCACCGGGGAGCTGTTTTTT. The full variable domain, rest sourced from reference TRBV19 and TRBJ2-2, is DGGITQSPKYLFRKEGQNVTLSCEQNLNHDAMYWYRQDPGQGLRLIYYSQIVNDFQKGDIAEGYSVSREKKESFPLTVTSAQKNPTAFYLCASSIGVGGVTGELFFGEGSRLTVL.

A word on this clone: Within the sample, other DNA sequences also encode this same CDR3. The CDR3 reads CASSLTVSYEQYF. In DNA form, the CDR3 reads TGTGCCAGCAGTCTCACAGTCTCCTACGAGCAGTACTTC. The V gene is TRBV12-3 or TRBV12-4, the J gene TRBJ2-7; D not certain. There are 13 residues in the CDR3. V lost 5 bases, J lost 0 bases, and 8 bases lay in between.

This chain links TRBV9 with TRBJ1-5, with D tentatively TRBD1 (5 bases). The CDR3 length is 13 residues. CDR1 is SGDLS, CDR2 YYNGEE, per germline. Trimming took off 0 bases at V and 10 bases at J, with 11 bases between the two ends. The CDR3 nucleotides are TGTGCCAGCAGCGTAGCTTGGGACTCACCCCAGCATTTT. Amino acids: CASSVAWDSPQHF.

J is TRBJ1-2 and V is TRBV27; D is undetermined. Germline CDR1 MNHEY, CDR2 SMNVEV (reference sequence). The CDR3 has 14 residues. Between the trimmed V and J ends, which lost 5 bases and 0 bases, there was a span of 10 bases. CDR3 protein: CASSPGTSNYGYTF. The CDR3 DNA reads TGTGCCAGCAGTCCAGGAACCTCTAACTATGGCTACACCTTC.

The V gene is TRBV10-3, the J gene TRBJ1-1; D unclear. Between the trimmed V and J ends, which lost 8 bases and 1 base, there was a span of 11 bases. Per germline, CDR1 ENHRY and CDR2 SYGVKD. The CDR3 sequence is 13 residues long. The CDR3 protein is CAILYGPNTEAFF. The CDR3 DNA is TGTGCCATCCTCTACGGCCCGAACACTGAAGCTTTCTTT.

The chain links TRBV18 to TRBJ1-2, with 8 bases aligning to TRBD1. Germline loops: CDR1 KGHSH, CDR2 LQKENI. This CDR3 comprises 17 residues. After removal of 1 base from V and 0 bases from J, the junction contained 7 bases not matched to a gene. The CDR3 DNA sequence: TGTGCCAGCTCACCACGCGAGGACAGGGCAGCTAACTATGGCTACACCTTC. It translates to CASSPREDRAANYGYTF.

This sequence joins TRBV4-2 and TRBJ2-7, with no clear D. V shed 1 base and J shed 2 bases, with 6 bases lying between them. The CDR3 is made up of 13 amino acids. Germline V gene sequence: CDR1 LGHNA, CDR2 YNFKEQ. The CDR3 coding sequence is TGTGCCAGCAGCCAAGTTCCTACCTACGAGCAGTACTTC. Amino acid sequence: CASSQVPTYEQYF.

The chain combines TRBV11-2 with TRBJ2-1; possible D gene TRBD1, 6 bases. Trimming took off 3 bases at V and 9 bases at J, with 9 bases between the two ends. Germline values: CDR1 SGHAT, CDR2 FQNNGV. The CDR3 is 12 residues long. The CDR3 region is CASSLGASEQFF. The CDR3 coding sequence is TGTGCCAGCAGCTTGGGGGCGAGTGAGCAGTTCTTC.

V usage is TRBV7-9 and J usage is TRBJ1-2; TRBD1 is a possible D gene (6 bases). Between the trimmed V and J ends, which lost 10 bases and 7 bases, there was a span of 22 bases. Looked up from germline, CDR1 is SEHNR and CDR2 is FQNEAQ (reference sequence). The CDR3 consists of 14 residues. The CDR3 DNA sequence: TGTGCCACCGGTGGGACACCCGCTGTCGGTGGCTACACCTTC. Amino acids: CATGGTPAVGGYTF. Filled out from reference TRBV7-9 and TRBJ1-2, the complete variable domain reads DTGVSQNPRHKITKRGQNVTFRCDPISEHNRLYWYRQTLGQGPEFLTYFQNEAQLEKSRLLSDRFSAERPKGSFSTLEIQRTEQGDSAMYLCATGGTPAVGGYTFGSGTRLTVV.